This T cell receptor beta chain was sequenced for a study of shared clonotypes between healthy human individuals. Study-level findings and limits: Incompleteness in sorted-subset sequencing, despite large depth, was shown by rarefaction.

Only in-frame clones appear in the TCRdb table, and some are missing; sequencing was by immunoSEQ multiplex PCR. The sample includes a few million clones, 92% of them seen just once. About this clone itself: Its antigen is still unknown.

The sample comprised naive CD4+ T cells from PBMCs. Described subset: CD45RA+ positively selected. The TCR comes from a man younger than 35 in good health. Some clones in this sample may be carry-over from other donors' samples.

The CDR3: CASQSIARDYGYTF. In DNA, the CDR3 is TGTGCCAGCCAATCGATAGCGCGGGACTATGGCTACACCTTC. The chain has TRBV28 and TRBJ1-2; D gene uncertain. CDR3 size: 14 residues. The germline gives CDR1 MDHEN, CDR2 SYDVKM. Trimming pared 8 bases from V and 3 bases from J, leaving 16 bases between.